A single sample is the source of the 10 T cell receptor beta chains below, sequenced in a study of OX40 agonist ivuxolimab in advanced cancers. Some clones are missing from TCRdb's copy, which holds only in-frame ones; the method was immunoSEQ multiplex PCR. The sample has about 55,000 clones; about 88% are singletons. Sequenced here: CD4+ or CD8+ T cells sorted from blood, sampled in a trial of the OX40 agonist ivuxolimab. These receptors were taken from an adult with an advanced solid tumor such as melanoma, head and neck, liver or kidney cancer.

This chain links TRBV25-1 with TRBJ2-7; D gene ambiguous. The CDR3 consists of 12 residues. Germline V gene sequence: CDR1 MGHDK, CDR2 SYGVNS. The V end lost 6 bases, the J end lost 2 bases, and 8 bases lay between the germline ends. In DNA, the CDR3 is TGTGCCAGCAGAGTGTACACCTACGAGCAGTACTTC. It encodes CASRVYTYEQYF.

J is TRBJ2-1 and V is TRBV5-1, with TRBD2 matching 8 bases. CDR1 SGHRS and CDR2 YFSETQ come from the germline V gene. The V and J ends lost 0 bases and 5 bases, in that order; junction bases with no gene match: 4. The CDR3 has 15 amino acids. The CDR3 protein is CASSLEGLGNNEQFF. The CDR3, as DNA: TGCGCCAGCAGCTTGGAGGGACTAGGGAACAATGAGCAGTTCTTC.

This chain uses TRBV7-9 with TRBJ1-1; TRBD1 might be the D (5 bases). The ends were cut back, 8 bases at V and 3 bases at J, with 13 bases in the middle. The CDR3 runs to 13 residues. Germline V gene data show CDR1 as SEHNR and CDR2 as FQNEAQ (reference sequence). The CDR3 region is CASHLWGDTEAFF. Here the CDR3 DNA reads TGTGCCAGCCACCTTTGGGGGGACACTGAAGCTTTCTTT. The full variable domain, with the rest looked up from reference TRBV7-9 and TRBJ1-1, is DTGVSQNPRHKITKRGQNVTFRCDPISEHNRLYWYRQTLGQGPEFLTYFQNEAQLEKSRLLSDRFSAERPKGSFSTLEIQRTEQGDSAMYLCASHLWGDTEAFFGQGTRLTVV.

This clone was counted once. This chain links TRBV9 with TRBJ2-1; unclear D gene. Germline lookup yields CDR1 SGDLS and CDR2 YYNGEE. The CDR3 totals 15 residues. Trimming removed 0 bases from V and 7 bases from J, with 14 bases in between. DNA of the CDR3: TGTGCCAGCAGCGTAGCAGTCCTTGGGGTGAATGAGCAGTTCTTC. Amino acids: CASSVAVLGVNEQFF.

Of note for this clone: Its ends do not fully match the called genes, so a read error is possible. The chain combines TRBV6-1 with TRBJ1-1, with D uncertain. The CDR3 length is 14 residues. The V gene's germline CDR1 is MNHNS and CDR2 SASEGT. CDR3 in DNA: TGTGCCAGCAGTGAAATGGTGGCAGCCACTAAAGCTTTCTTT. It is translated as CASSEMVAATKAFF.

J is TRBJ1-1 and V is TRBV5-1; TRBD1 is a possible D gene (5 bases). CDR3 length: 15 amino acids. V was clipped by 3 bases and J by 1 base, with 13 bases between them. The germline V gene encodes CDR1 SGHRS and CDR2 YFSETQ. The CDR3 region is CASSSGGTENTEAFF. DNA of the CDR3: TGCGCCAGCAGCTCGGGGGGGACGGAGAACACTGAAGCTTTCTTT.

The gene calls are TRBV7-9 and TRBJ2-5; possible D gene TRBD2, 5 bases. The V gene lost 5 bases and the J gene lost 6 bases, with 19 bases spanning the gap. This CDR3 comprises 15 residues. Per germline, CDR1 SEHNR and CDR2 FQNEAQ (reference sequence). CDR3 sequence: CASSPRTRRGQTQYF. The CDR3 nucleotides are TGTGCCAGCAGCCCCAGGACTCGCCGAGGGCAGACCCAGTACTTC.

This chain links TRBV6-5 with TRBJ2-3; 9 positions agree with TRBD1. Germline assignment: CDR1 MNHEY and CDR2 SVGAGI. Unmatched junction bases numbered 2, after V lost 6 bases and J lost 1 base. The CDR3 is made up of 14 amino acids. CDR3 nucleotide sequence: TGTGCCAGCAGGGGACAGGGCCGCACAGATACGCAGTATTTT. Encoded protein: CASRGQGRTDTQYF.

The chain joins TRBV28 to TRBJ1-3, with D tentatively TRBD1 (6 bases). This CDR3 spans 16 amino acids. V was trimmed by 6 bases and J by 2 bases, leaving 17 bases between them. The germline CDR1 and CDR2 sequences are MDHEN and SYDVKM. The CDR3: CASRRRTVSTGNTIYF. CDR3 nucleotide sequence: TGTGCCAGCAGGCGCAGGACAGTTAGCACTGGAAACACCATATATTTT.

J is TRBJ2-3 and V is TRBV7-9; 7 bases match TRBD1. This CDR3 contains 16 residues. CDR1 and CDR2 from the germline V gene are SEHNR and FQNEAQ (reference sequence). After removal of 4 bases from V and 6 bases from J, the junction contained 13 bases not matched to a gene. In nucleotides, the CDR3 is TGTGCCAGCAGCTCATCCGACAGGGAGCTTTTCGATACGCAGTATTTT. Protein sequence: CASSSSDRELFDTQYF.